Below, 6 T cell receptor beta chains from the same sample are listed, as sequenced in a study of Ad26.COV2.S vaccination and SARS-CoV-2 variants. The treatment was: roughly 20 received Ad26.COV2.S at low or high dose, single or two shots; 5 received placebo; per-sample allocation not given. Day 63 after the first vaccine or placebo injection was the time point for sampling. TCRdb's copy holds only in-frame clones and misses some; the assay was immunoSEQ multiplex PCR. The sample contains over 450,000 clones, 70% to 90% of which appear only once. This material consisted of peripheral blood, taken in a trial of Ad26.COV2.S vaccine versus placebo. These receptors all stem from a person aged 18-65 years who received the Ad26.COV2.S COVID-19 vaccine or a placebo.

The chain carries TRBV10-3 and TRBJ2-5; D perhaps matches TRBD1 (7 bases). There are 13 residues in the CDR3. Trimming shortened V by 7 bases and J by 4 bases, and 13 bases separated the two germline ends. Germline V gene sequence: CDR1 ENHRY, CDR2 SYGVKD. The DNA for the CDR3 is TGTGCCATCAAGACTCAGGGGGGAGAGACCCAGTACTTC. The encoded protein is CAIKTQGGETQYF.

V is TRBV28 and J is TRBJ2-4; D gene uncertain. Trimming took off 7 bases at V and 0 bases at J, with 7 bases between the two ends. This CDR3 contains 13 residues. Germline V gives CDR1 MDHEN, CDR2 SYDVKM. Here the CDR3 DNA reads TGTGCCAGCATAGCCTCAGCCAAAAACATTCAGTACTTC. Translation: CASIASAKNIQYF.

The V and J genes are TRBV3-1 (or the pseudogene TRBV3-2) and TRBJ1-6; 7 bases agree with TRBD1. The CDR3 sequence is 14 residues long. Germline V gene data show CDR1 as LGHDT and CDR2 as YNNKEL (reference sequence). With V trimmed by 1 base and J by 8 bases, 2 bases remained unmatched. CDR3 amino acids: CASSQGDRYSPLHF. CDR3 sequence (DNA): TGTGCCAGCAGCCAAGGGGACAGATATTCACCCCTCCACTTT.

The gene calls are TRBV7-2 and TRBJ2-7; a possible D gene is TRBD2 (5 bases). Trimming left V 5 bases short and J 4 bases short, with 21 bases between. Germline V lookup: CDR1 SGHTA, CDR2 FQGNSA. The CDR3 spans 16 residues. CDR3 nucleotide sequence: TGTGCCAGCAGCCCTATGGTAGGGCTAGCTATTTACGAGCAGTACTTC. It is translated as CASSPMVGLAIYEQYF.

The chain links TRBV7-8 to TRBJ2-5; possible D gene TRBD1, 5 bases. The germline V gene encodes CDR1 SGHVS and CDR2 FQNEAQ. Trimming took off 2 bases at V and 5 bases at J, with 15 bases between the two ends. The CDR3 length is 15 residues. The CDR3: CASSLQGFPRETQYF. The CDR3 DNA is TGTGCCAGCAGCTTACAGGGATTTCCAAGGGAGACCCAGTACTTC.

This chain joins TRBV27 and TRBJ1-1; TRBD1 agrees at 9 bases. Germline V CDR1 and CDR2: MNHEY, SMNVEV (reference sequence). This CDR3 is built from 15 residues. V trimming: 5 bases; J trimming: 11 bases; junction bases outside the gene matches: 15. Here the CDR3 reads CASSPRDRVISSAFF. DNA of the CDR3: TGTGCCAGCAGTCCCCGGGACAGGGTTATTTCCTCTGCTTTCTTT.